The 20 T cell receptor beta chains below all came from one sample that was sequenced in a study of blood T cell repertoires in COVID-19. The data were produced by immunoSEQ multiplex PCR, yet TCRdb's version contains in-frame clones alone and is incomplete. The sample has about 180,000 clones; more than 70% are singletons. The material sequenced was peripheral blood. All receptors derive from a person aged 70 to 79 with COVID-19, enrolled during active disease.

This chain uses TRBV11-3 with TRBJ1-1; D not certain. The CDR3 sequence is 12 residues long. V was clipped by 1 base and J by 7 bases, with 7 bases between them. Germline-derived CDR1 and CDR2 are SGHNT and YENEEA. The CDR3: CASSLVGGEAFF. CDR3 DNA sequence: TGTGCCAGCAGCTTAGTTGGAGGTGAAGCTTTCTTT. Based on the CDR3 plus reference TRBV11-3 and TRBJ1-1, the full variable domain is EAGVVQSPRYKIIEKKQPVAFWCNPISGHNTLYWYLQNLGQGPELLIRYENEEAVDDSQLPKDRFSAERLKGVDSTLKIQPAELGDSAVYLCASSLVGGEAFFGQGTRLTVV.

About this clone: The sample has other DNA sequences that encode this CDR3 too. The V call is TRBV20-1, the J call TRBJ2-5; 7 bases agree with TRBD1. Germline lookup yields CDR1 DFQATT and CDR2 SNEGSKA (reference sequence). The CDR3 totals 11 residues. V trimming: 6 bases; J trimming: 4 bases; junction bases outside the gene matches: 2. CDR3 coding DNA: TGCAGTGCAAGACAGGGAGAGACCCAGTACTTC. Its protein product is CSARQGETQYF.

This chain links TRBV19 with TRBJ2-7, with 7 bases matching TRBD1. This CDR3 spans 14 amino acids. J lost 0 bases, V lost 6 bases, and 5 bases had no gene match. Germline V gives CDR1 LNHDA, CDR2 SQIVND (reference sequence). The CDR3 loop is CASSRDSASYEQYF. The CDR3 bases are TGTGCCAGTAGCCGGGACAGTGCCTCCTACGAGCAGTACTTC.

This chain connects TRBV27 to TRBJ2-3; 8 bases line up with TRBD1. Trimming cost V 4 bases and J 6 bases; bases outside gene matches: 9. Germline CDR1 MNHEY, CDR2 SMNVEV (reference sequence). CDR3 length equals 15 residues. The CDR3 region is CASSSGQGIGDTQYF. DNA of the CDR3: TGTGCCAGCAGTTCCGGACAGGGAATTGGGGATACGCAGTATTTT.

The chain joins TRBV5-8 to TRBJ2-5, with 11 bases that match TRBD2. With V trimmed by 4 bases and J by 1 base, 6 bases remained unmatched. This CDR3 is 16 amino acids long. Germline loops: CDR1 SGHTS, CDR2 YDEGEE. This chain's CDR3 is CASSILAGVTQETQYF. CDR3 DNA: TGTGCCAGCAGCATACTAGCGGGGGTGACCCAAGAGACCCAGTACTTC.

This chain connects TRBV2 to TRBJ2-7; 9 nucleotides agree with TRBD1. V lost 7 bases to trimming and J lost 3 bases; unmatched junction nucleotides: 7. Looked up from germline, CDR1 is SNHLY and CDR2 is FYNNEI. The CDR3 is 14 amino acids. Here the CDR3 DNA reads TGTGCCAGCACCAAAGGACAGGGGAACTACGAGCAGTACTTC. Amino acids: CASTKGQGNYEQYF.

The V call is TRBV4-3, the J call TRBJ2-7; no reliable D call. The V gene's germline CDR1 is LGHNA and CDR2 YSLEER. The CDR3 has 15 residues. Between the trimmed V and J ends, which lost 0 bases and 6 bases, there was a span of 15 bases. The DNA for the CDR3 is TGCGCCAGCAGCCAAGATAGTAACAGTGGGTCCGAGCAGTACTTC. This translates into CASSQDSNSGSEQYF.

Turning to this clone: One junction end does not reproduce the germline sequence, and a read error may be involved. V and J are TRBV6-2 or TRBV6-3 and TRBJ2-7, with 10 bases identical to TRBD1. The length of the CDR3 is 15 residues. The germline V gene has CDR1 MNHEY and CDR2 SVGEGT. This CDR3 is CASSDSGTGVNEQYF. The CDR3 nucleotides read TGTGCCAGCAGTGACTCCGGGACAGGGGTGAACGAGCAGTACTTC.

The J gene is TRBJ2-1, the V gene TRBV11-3; 10 bases align to TRBD2. The CDR3 has 15 amino acids. Trimming cost V 0 bases and J 7 bases; bases outside gene matches: 3. Germline V gene sequence: CDR1 SGHNT, CDR2 YENEEA. The CDR3 DNA is TGTGCCAGCAGCTTAGAAGGACTAGCGGAAAATGAGCAGTTCTTC. Its translation: CASSLEGLAENEQFF.

The CDR3 nucleotides read TGCGCCAGCACCCAGGGGGGGGACAGGGGGCGAGACTATGGCTACACCTTC. This gives the protein CASTQGGDRGRDYGYTF. The rearrangement joins TRBV10-1 to TRBJ1-2; 12 nucleotides match TRBD1. In germline, CDR1 is WNHNN, CDR2 SYGVQD (reference sequence). The CDR3 spans 17 residues. Germline trimming cut 7 bases from V and 3 bases from J; bases unmatched to any gene: 12.

The chain carries TRBV7-8 and TRBJ2-3, with D perhaps matching TRBD2 (6 bases). This CDR3 region has 16 residues. Germline assignment: CDR1 SGHVS and CDR2 FQNEAQ. V lost 4 bases and J lost 6, with 20 bases in between. The CDR3 protein is CASSSVGRGKSDTQYF. The CDR3 region has the DNA TGTGCCAGCAGCTCGGTGGGGCGGGGCAAATCGGATACGCAGTATTTT.

The V call is TRBV7-8, the J call TRBJ2-7; 11 bases line up with TRBD1. Germline V lookup: CDR1 SGHVS, CDR2 FQNEAQ. Trimming took 1 base from V and 2 from J; bases not matched to a gene: 10. This CDR3 region has 18 residues. The CDR3 nucleotides read TGTGCCAGCAGCTTAGTTTCCGGGACAGGGGGGCCCACCTACGAGCAGTACTTC. Translated, it gives CASSLVSGTGGPTYEQYF. Variable domain in full (rest from reference TRBV7-8 and TRBJ2-7): GAGVSQSPRYKVAKRGQDVALRCDPISGHVSLFWYQQALGQGPEFLTYFQNEAQLDKSGLPSDRFFAERPEGSVSTLKIQRTQQEDSAVYLCASSLVSGTGGPTYEQYFGPGTRLTVT.

The chain employs TRBV3-1 (or the pseudogene TRBV3-2) and TRBJ1-1; 11 positions match TRBD1. CDR3 length: 13 amino acids. Germline values: CDR1 LGHDT, CDR2 YNNKEL (reference sequence). Losses at the gene ends were 4 bases for V and 8 bases for J; bases not matched to a gene: 3. CDR3 in DNA: TGTGCCAGCAGCCGGGACAGGGGGATGGAAGCTTTCTTT. This gives the protein CASSRDRGMEAFF.

This clone was observed once. The J gene is TRBJ2-1, the V gene TRBV6-2 or TRBV6-3; no reliable D call. Trimming left V 5 bases short and J 13 bases short, with 15 bases between. In germline, CDR1 is MNHEY, CDR2 SVGEGT. The CDR3 spans 12 residues. The CDR3 DNA reads as TGTGCCAGCAGTCCCACACAATTCTCCCAGTTCTTC. This encodes CASSPTQFSQFF.

This sequence joins TRBV20-1 and TRBJ2-7; D not resolved. The V and J ends lost 3 bases and 6 bases respectively, with 12 bases between them. Germline V CDR1 and CDR2: DFQATT, SNEGSKA (reference sequence). The CDR3 is made up of 12 amino acids. CDR3 region: CSASDQVTEQYF. CDR3 DNA: TGCAGTGCTAGTGACCAGGTAACCGAGCAGTACTTC.

The rearrangement links TRBV11-2 to TRBJ2-1; 9 bases line up with TRBD2. The germline gives CDR1 SGHAT, CDR2 FQNNGV. This CDR3 region has 15 residues. V was pared by 5 bases and J by 4 bases, with 6 bases of the junction left unmatched. The CDR3 sequence is CASSLSGRVYNEQFF. The CDR3 bases are TGTGCCAGCAGCCTTAGCGGGAGAGTTTACAATGAGCAGTTCTTC.

The chain employs TRBV6-5 and TRBJ1-1, with D unresolved. The CDR3 extends over 13 amino acids. Trimming removed 8 bases from V and 3 bases from J, with 13 bases in between. CDR1 and CDR2 (germline): MNHEY, SVGAGI. CDR3 in amino acids: CASPVGGDTEAFF. CDR3 sequence (DNA): TGTGCCAGCCCTGTCGGAGGAGACACTGAAGCTTTCTTT.

V is TRBV5-4 and J is TRBJ1-5; D may be TRBD1 (5 bases). The CDR3 runs to 15 residues. Germline lookup yields CDR1 SGHNT and CDR2 YYREEE (reference sequence). Trimming left V 3 bases short and J 3 bases short, with 13 bases between. The DNA for the CDR3 is TGTGCCAGCAGCTCGTGGGGGGAGACCAATCAGCCCCAGCATTTT. It specifies CASSSWGETNQPQHF.

The chain joins TRBV3-1 (or the pseudogene TRBV3-2) to TRBJ2-7; 11 nucleotides agree with TRBD2. After removal of 3 bases from V and 9 bases from J, the junction contained 10 bases not matched to a gene. CDR1 and CDR2 from the germline V gene are LGHDT and YNNKEL (reference sequence). This CDR3 is built from 15 residues. The CDR3 bases are TGTGCCAGCAGCCAGGACGTGGCTAGCGGGGGGCTGCAGTACTTC. It yields the protein CASSQDVASGGLQYF.

The rearrangement joins TRBV11-3 to TRBJ2-1; D call uncertain. The CDR3 spans 14 residues. Trimming removed 5 bases at V and 1 base at J, with 9 bases between. The germline CDR1 and CDR2 sequences are SGHNT and YENEEA. For the CDR3, the DNA is TGTGCCAGCAGCACGGGTGGGTCCTACAATGAGCAGTTCTTC. This gives the protein CASSTGGSYNEQFF.